These 31 T cell receptor beta chains share one sample of origin, sequenced in a study of OX40 agonist ivuxolimab in advanced cancers. The repertoire was sequenced with immunoSEQ multiplex PCR; TCRdb's copy has only in-frame clones and lacks some. The table has fewer than 90,000 clones, 86% seen once. The input for sequencing was CD4+ or CD8+ T cells sorted from blood, taken in a trial of the OX40 agonist ivuxolimab. The receptor set was obtained from an adult with an advanced solid tumor such as melanoma, head and neck, liver or kidney cancer.

This chain uses TRBV11-3 with TRBJ2-3; D may be TRBD2 (5 bases). Germline CDR1 and CDR2: SGHNT and YENEEA. This CDR3 has 14 amino acids. Trimming pared 5 bases from V and 0 bases from J, leaving 9 bases between. The chain's CDR3 is CASSLGLSTDTQYF. CDR3 bases: TGTGCCAGCAGCCTCGGACTGAGCACAGATACGCAGTATTTT.

This clone was detected only once. The chain uses TRBV7-2 and TRBJ2-5, with D possibly matching TRBD1 (5 bases). In germline, CDR1 is SGHTA, CDR2 FQGNSA. The CDR3 consists of 14 residues. Trimming cost V 3 bases and J 5 bases, with 13 bases left between them. The CDR3 DNA follows: TGTGCCAGCAGCTTGGGCAGGGTAGTGGAGACCCAGTACTTC. Its protein product is CASSLGRVVETQYF.

V is TRBV29-1 and J is TRBJ1-2, with 8 bases aligning to TRBD1. The CDR3 is 13 amino acids. V lost 7 bases, J lost 8 bases, and 12 bases stayed unmatched. CDR1 is SQVTM, CDR2 ANQGSEA, per germline. The CDR3 coding sequence is TGCAGCGGTGAGGACAGGGATCGTGGAGGCTACACCTTC. This codes for CSGEDRDRGGYTF. The full variable domain, its missing parts supplied by reference TRBV29-1 and TRBJ1-2, is SAVISQKPSRDICQRGTSLTIQCQVDSQVTMMFWYRQQPGQSLTLIATANQGSEATYESGFVIDKFPISRPNLTFSTLTVSNMSPEDSSIYLCSGEDRDRGGYTFGSGTRLTVV.

As DNA, the CDR3 is TGTGCCAGCAGTTTACTCCGGGCAAGCGTCGAGCAGTACTTC. Its translation: CASSLLRASVEQYF. V is TRBV28 and J is TRBJ2-7; unclear D gene. V gave up 2 bases and J gave up 6 bases, with 14 bases separating them. The germline V gene encodes CDR1 MDHEN and CDR2 SYDVKM. The CDR3 consists of 14 residues.

This clone was counted a few times. The chain has TRBV23-1 and TRBJ2-1; D is tentatively TRBD1 or TRBD2 (5 bases each). TRBV23-1 is filed as an ORF, its function uncertain. This CDR3 comprises 14 residues. Deletions cut 2 bases from V and 7 bases from J, with 12 bases between. As DNA, the CDR3 is TGCGCCAGCAGTCAAAACAACAGGAGGAATGAGCAGTTCTTC. Residues: CASSQNNRRNEQFF.

V is TRBV5-1 and J is TRBJ2-1, with TRBD2 as a possible D gene (6 bases). CDR3 length: 14 residues. Trimming cost V 5 bases and J 3 bases, with 12 bases left between them. Germline V gives CDR1 SGHRS, CDR2 YFSETQ. The CDR3 sequence: CASRRRGIYNEQFF. The CDR3 nucleotides read TGCGCCAGCAGACGCCGCGGGATCTACAATGAGCAGTTCTTC. The full variable domain, rest sourced from reference TRBV5-1 and TRBJ2-1, is KAGVTQTPRYLIKTRGQQVTLSCSPISGHRSVSWYQQTPGQGLQFLFEYFSETQRNKGNFPGRFSGRQFSNSRSEMNVSTLELGDSALYLCASRRRGIYNEQFFGPGTRLTVL.

The CDR3 sequence: CASNRGGTQYF. The CDR3 DNA reads as TGTGCCAGCAATCGGGGAGGTACGCAGTATTTT. The chain carries TRBV6-5 and TRBJ2-3, with D possibly TRBD2 on 6 matching bases. The CDR3 is 11 residues long. Looked up from germline, CDR1 is MNHEY and CDR2 is SVGAGI. Trimming left V 7 bases short and J 8 bases short, with 10 bases between.

This chain uses TRBV7-9 with TRBJ2-7, with D unresolved. The CDR3 spans 11 residues. V dropped 5 bases and J dropped 3 bases, with 5 bases sitting between them. The germline CDR1 and CDR2 sequences are SEHNR and FQNEAQ (reference sequence). The CDR3 reads CASSPLYEQYF. Written as DNA, the CDR3 is TGTGCCAGCAGCCCTCTCTACGAGCAGTACTTC.

The rearrangement uses TRBV7-3 and TRBJ2-3; TRBD1 aligns across 9 bases. The V gene's germline CDR1 is SGHTA and CDR2 FQGTGA. This CDR3 region has 16 residues. With 2 bases clipped from V and 5 bases from J, the junction kept 8 bases outside the gene matches. The DNA for the CDR3 is TGTGCCAGCAGCTTAGCGCTAACAGGGGGCGGAGATACGCAGTATTTT. It is translated as CASSLALTGGGDTQYF.

The chain is built from TRBV7-8 and TRBJ2-3, with D hard to call. The CDR3 has 13 amino acids. CDR1 and CDR2 (germline): SGHVS, FQNEAQ. Trimming removed 2 bases at V and 6 bases at J, with 9 bases between. CDR3 nucleotides: TGTGCCAGCAGCTTAAGGGCGGACGATACGCAGTATTTT. It yields the protein CASSLRADDTQYF.

This clone was observed once. This rearrangement joins TRBV7-3 to TRBJ2-7, with D perhaps given as TRBD1 or TRBD2 (5 bases each). CDR1 is SGHTA and CDR2 is FQGTGA in the germline V gene. Trimming pared 5 bases from V and 3 bases from J, leaving 17 bases between. This CDR3 has 15 residues. CDR3 sequence (DNA): TGTGCCAGCAGCCCTTCCGGGACGTTCAGCTACGAGCAGTACTTC. Protein sequence: CASSPSGTFSYEQYF.

The J gene is TRBJ1-4, the V gene TRBV5-5; D ambiguous. The germline V gene has CDR1 SGHKS and CDR2 YYEKEE (reference sequence). V lost 2 bases and J 7 bases, leaving 12 bases between the germline ends. The CDR3 runs to 14 residues. The CDR3 loop is CASSFVGPVEKLFF. The CDR3, as DNA: TGTGCCAGCAGCTTTGTTGGGCCGGTTGAAAAACTGTTTTTT.

The chain is built from TRBV29-1 and TRBJ1-5, with D possibly matching TRBD1 (6 bases). The germline CDR1 and CDR2 sequences are SQVTM and ANQGSEA. The V end was cut by 6 bases, the J end by 0 bases, with 15 bases between. The CDR3 spans 15 residues. The CDR3 DNA reads TGCAGCGTGGGACAAGGGACTAATAGCAATCAGCCCCAGCATTTT. Translating it yields CSVGQGTNSNQPQHF.

The V call is TRBV4-2, the J call TRBJ2-2, with D unresolved. CDR3 length equals 15 residues. The V gene's germline CDR1 is LGHNA and CDR2 YNFKEQ. The V end was cut by 1 base, the J end by 3 bases, with 9 bases between. DNA of the CDR3: TGTGCCAGCAGCCAAGGGGCTCGAGACACCGGGGAGCTGTTTTTT. It yields the protein CASSQGARDTGELFF.

This clone was counted between two and nine times. The chain uses TRBV5-5 and TRBJ2-6, with TRBD1 matching over 7 bases. The V gene's germline CDR1 is SGHKS and CDR2 YYEKEE (reference sequence). V trimming: 2 bases; J trimming: 0 bases; junction bases outside the gene matches: 14. CDR3 length: 20 residues. CDR3 residues: CASSFRQGQPRYSGANVLTF. DNA for the CDR3: TGTGCCAGCAGCTTTAGACAGGGACAGCCCAGATACTCTGGGGCCAACGTCCTGACTTTC.

The chain combines TRBV5-1 with TRBJ2-5, with 8 positions matching TRBD2. The CDR3 consists of 14 residues. V was pared by 3 bases and J by 0 bases, with 1 base of the junction left unmatched. The germline gives CDR1 SGHRS, CDR2 YFSETQ. CDR3 in amino acids: CASSSSGHQETQYF. The CDR3 bases are TGCGCCAGCAGCTCTAGCGGGCACCAAGAGACCCAGTACTTC.

The chain links TRBV14 to TRBJ1-3, with 7 bases that match TRBD1. The germline V gene encodes CDR1 SGHDN and CDR2 FVKESK. V shed 4 bases, J shed 0 bases, and the junction held 12 bases outside the gene matches. The CDR3 has 18 residues. The CDR3 DNA sequence: TGTGCCAGCAGCCTCTACCTACTGACAGGGAACTCTGGAAACACCATATATTTT. Translating gives CASSLYLLTGNSGNTIYF.

The chain is built from TRBV7-2 and TRBJ2-7; no definite D call. This CDR3 is 12 amino acids long. Germline V lookup: CDR1 SGHTA, CDR2 FQGNSA. Trimming took off 3 bases at V and 2 bases at J, with 5 bases between the two ends. CDR3 DNA: TGTGCCAGCAGCTTCCAAACCTACGAGCAGTACTTC. Translated: CASSFQTYEQYF.

V usage is TRBV2 and J usage is TRBJ1-2; 8 nucleotides agree with TRBD1. This CDR3 is 15 amino acids long. V dropped 3 bases and J dropped 4; count of bases not matched to a gene: 7. Germline-derived CDR1 and CDR2 are SNHLY and FYNNEI. The CDR3 protein is CASSESWTGIYGYTF. CDR3 nucleotide sequence: TGTGCCAGCAGTGAGTCGTGGACAGGGATCTATGGCTACACCTTC. The full variable domain, completed using reference TRBV2 and TRBJ1-2, is EPEVTQTPSHQVTQMGQEVILRCVPISNHLYFYWYRQILGQKVEFLVSFYNNEISEKSEIFDDQFSVERPDGSNFTLKIRSTKLEDSAMYFCASSESWTGIYGYTFGSGTRLTVV.

The genes are TRBV6-5 and TRBJ2-1; 9 positions agree with TRBD2. The length of the CDR3 is 11 residues. Trimming cost V 8 bases and J 13 bases; bases outside gene matches: 6. Per germline, CDR1 MNHEY and CDR2 SVGAGI. CDR3 sequence: CASRGGREQFF. The CDR3 DNA reads as TGTGCCAGCCGTGGCGGGAGGGAACAGTTCTTC.

CDR3 loop: CASRGSGYEQYF. CDR3 DNA: TGTGCTAGCCGCGGGTCAGGCTACGAGCAGTACTTC. The V gene is TRBV12-5, the J gene TRBJ2-7; D is perhaps TRBD2 (5 bases). V was cut by 9 bases and J by 3 bases, with 12 bases left in between. The germline V gene has CDR1 LGHNT and CDR2 FRNRAP. The CDR3 has 12 residues.

This chain connects TRBV5-6 to TRBJ2-3; 13 nucleotides align to TRBD2. The V segment lost 1 base and the J segment 4 bases; nucleotides outside the gene matches: 0. CDR3 length: 15 amino acids. Germline assignment: CDR1 SGHDT and CDR2 YYEEEE. CDR3 loop: CASSLTSGGADTQYF. The CDR3 nucleotides are TGTGCCAGCAGCTTGACTAGCGGGGGGGCAGATACGCAGTATTTT.

The chain employs TRBV13 and TRBJ2-5; 7 nucleotides line up with TRBD2. Unmatched junction bases numbered 9, after V lost 0 bases and J lost 5 bases. CDR1 is PRHDT, CDR2 FYEKMQ, per germline (reference sequence). The CDR3 loop spans 16 amino acids. In DNA, the CDR3 is TGTGCCAGCAGCTTAGGAGGGCCGGGGGGTATGGAGACCCAGTACTTC. Its protein product is CASSLGGPGGMETQYF.

This clone was detected once. The rearrangement links TRBV28 to TRBJ2-3, with 14 bases aligning to TRBD2. Germline CDR1 MDHEN, CDR2 SYDVKM. Trimming cost V 3 bases and J 0 bases; bases outside gene matches: 8. The CDR3 has 19 residues. The CDR3 region is CASSFGLAGGPSSTDTQYF. The CDR3 DNA follows: TGTGCCAGCAGTTTCGGACTAGCGGGGGGTCCTTCTAGCACAGATACGCAGTATTTT.

The V gene is TRBV28, the J gene TRBJ2-3; 8 bases agree with TRBD2. This CDR3 spans 14 amino acids. V lost 7 bases to trimming and J lost 2 bases; unmatched junction nucleotides: 5. The germline V gene has CDR1 MDHEN and CDR2 SYDVKM. As DNA, the CDR3 is TGTGCCAGCAATCACGGGAGGGCCACAGATACGCAGTATTTT. Its translation: CASNHGRATDTQYF.

V is TRBV7-8 and J is TRBJ2-7, with D possibly being TRBD2 (7 bases). Trimming removed 3 bases from V and 0 bases from J, with 15 bases in between. The CDR3 extends over 16 amino acids. Germline-derived CDR1 and CDR2 are SGHVS and FQNEAQ. This CDR3 reads CASSFLGGEGSYEQYF. CDR3 coding DNA: TGTGCCAGCAGCTTTTTAGGGGGGGAGGGCTCCTACGAGCAGTACTTC.

V usage is TRBV5-1 and J usage is TRBJ1-2, with 7 bases that match TRBD1. V gave up 0 bases and J gave up 6 bases; unmatched junction bases: 2. CDR3 length equals 13 residues. Germline-derived CDR1 and CDR2 are SGHRS and YFSETQ. Written as DNA, the CDR3 is TGCGCCAGCAGCTTGGAGGGGGCGGATGGCTACACCTTC. Its protein product is CASSLEGADGYTF.

This chain links TRBV7-9 with TRBJ1-5, with D possibly matching TRBD1 (5 bases). From germline, CDR1 is SEHNR and CDR2 FQNEAQ (reference sequence). This CDR3 contains 12 residues. V lost 6 bases, J lost 4 bases, and 7 bases lay in between. The DNA for the CDR3 is TGTGCCAGCAGTGGGGCTAATCAGCCCCAGCATTTT. Its translation is CASSGANQPQHF.

The J gene is TRBJ1-4, the V gene TRBV7-8; D is unresolved. V was clipped by 3 bases and J by 8 bases, with 10 bases between them. Per the germline V gene, CDR1 is SGHVS and CDR2 is FQNEAQ. The CDR3 runs to 13 residues. The CDR3 DNA follows: TGTGCCAGCAGCTTGGGGTATTCGGAAAAACTGTTTTTT. It specifies CASSLGYSEKLFF.

The chain has TRBV15 and TRBJ1-1; a possible D gene is TRBD1 (5 bases). CDR1 is LNHNV and CDR2 is YYDKDF in the germline V gene (reference sequence). V was shortened by 1 base and J by 0 bases, with 12 bases between the two germline ends. CDR3 size: 16 residues. This chain's CDR3 is CATSRGYGAMNTEAFF. The CDR3 DNA reads as TGTGCCACCAGCAGAGGTTATGGGGCAATGAACACTGAAGCTTTCTTT.

In this sample, this clone turned up once. CDR3 residues: CASRFTTSRGTEAFF. CDR3 nucleotides: TGTGCCAGCAGGTTTACCACCTCCAGGGGCACTGAAGCTTTCTTT. The genes are TRBV7-2 and TRBJ1-1; D perhaps matches TRBD1 (6 bases). The CDR3 runs 15 residues. V lost 6 bases, J lost 4 bases, and 18 bases lay in between. Germline CDR1 SGHTA, CDR2 FQGNSA. The full variable domain, its missing parts supplied by reference TRBV7-2 and TRBJ1-1, is GAGVSQSPSNKVTEKGKDVELRCDPISGHTALYWYRQSLGQGLEFLIYFQGNSAPDKSGLPSDRFSAERTGGSVSTLTIQRTQQEDSAVYLCASRFTTSRGTEAFFGQGTRLTVV.